Sequencing of this TCR beta chain was carried out in a study of T-cell memory formation after mild COVID-19. Using its own MiXCR run on the 5' RACE reads, TCRdb lists one record per CDR3 protein. The profile shows around 440,000 distinct CDR3 sequences, 15% to 20% of them singletons. CDR3 length: 18 residues. V gave up 2 bases and J gave up 8 bases; unmatched junction bases: 15. Germline assignment: CDR1 SGHRS and CDR2 YFSETQ. This chain connects TRBV5-1 to TRBJ2-1; 11 bases are shared with TRBD2. The sequenced sample was PBMCs or a T cell subset sorted from them (not recorded which). This receptor was identified in an adult woman who had mild COVID-19 (a few samples of this study predate the infection). Cell type and time point are not known. Here the CDR3 reads CASSFWGTSGIFVDEQFF. For the CDR3, the DNA is TGCGCCAGCAGCTTTTGGGGGACTAGCGGAATTTTCGTGGATGAGCAGTTCTTC.